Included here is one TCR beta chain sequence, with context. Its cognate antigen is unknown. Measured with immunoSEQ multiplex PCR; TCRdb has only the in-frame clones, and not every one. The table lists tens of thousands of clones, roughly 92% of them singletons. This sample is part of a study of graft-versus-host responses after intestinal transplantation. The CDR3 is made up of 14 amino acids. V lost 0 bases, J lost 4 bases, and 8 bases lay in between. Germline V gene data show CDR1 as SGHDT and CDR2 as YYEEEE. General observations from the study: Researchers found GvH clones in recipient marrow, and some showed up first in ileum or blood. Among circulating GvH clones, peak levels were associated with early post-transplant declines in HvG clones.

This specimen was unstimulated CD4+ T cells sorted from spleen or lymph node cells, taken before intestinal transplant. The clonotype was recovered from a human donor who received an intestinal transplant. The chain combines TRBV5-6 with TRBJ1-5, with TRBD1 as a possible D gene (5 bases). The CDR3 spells CASSLEGLNQPQHF. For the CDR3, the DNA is TGTGCCAGCAGCTTGGAGGGGTTAAATCAGCCCCAGCATTTT. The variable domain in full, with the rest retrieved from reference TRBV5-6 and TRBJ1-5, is DAGVTQSPTHLIKTRGQQVTLRCSPKSGHDTVSWYQQALGQGPQFIFQYYEEEERQRGNFPDRFSGHQFPNYSSELNVNALLLGDSALYLCASSLEGLNQPQHFGDGTRLSIL.